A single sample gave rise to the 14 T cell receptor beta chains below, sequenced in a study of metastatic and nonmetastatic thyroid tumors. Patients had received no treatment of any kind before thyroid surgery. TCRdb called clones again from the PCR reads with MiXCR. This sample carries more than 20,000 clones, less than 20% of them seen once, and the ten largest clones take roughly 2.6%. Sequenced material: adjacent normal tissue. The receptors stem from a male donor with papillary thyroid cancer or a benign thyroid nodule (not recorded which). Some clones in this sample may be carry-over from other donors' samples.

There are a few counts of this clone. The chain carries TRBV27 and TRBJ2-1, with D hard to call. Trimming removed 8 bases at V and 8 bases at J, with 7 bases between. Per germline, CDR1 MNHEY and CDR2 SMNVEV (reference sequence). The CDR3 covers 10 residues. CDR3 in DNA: TGTGCCAGCGGATTCTATGAGCAGTTCTTC. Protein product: CASGFYEQFF.

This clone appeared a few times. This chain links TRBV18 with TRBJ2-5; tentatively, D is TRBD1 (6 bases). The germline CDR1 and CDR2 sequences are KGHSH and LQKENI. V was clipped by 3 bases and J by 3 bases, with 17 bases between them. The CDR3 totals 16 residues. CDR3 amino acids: CASSPATGRVEETQYF. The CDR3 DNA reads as TGTGCCAGCTCACCGGCTACAGGGCGTGTAGAAGAGACCCAGTACTTC.

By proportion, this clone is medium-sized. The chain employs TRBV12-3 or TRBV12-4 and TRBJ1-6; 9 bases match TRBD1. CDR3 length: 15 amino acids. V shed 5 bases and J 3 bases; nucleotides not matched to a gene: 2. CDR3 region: CASSADRGYNSPLHF. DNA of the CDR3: TGTGCCAGCAGTGCGGACAGGGGCTATAATTCACCCCTCCACTTT.

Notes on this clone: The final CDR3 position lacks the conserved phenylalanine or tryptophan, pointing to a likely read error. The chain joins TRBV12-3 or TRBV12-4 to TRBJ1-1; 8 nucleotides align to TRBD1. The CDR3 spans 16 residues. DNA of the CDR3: TGTCCCAGCAGCTTAGCGGCAGGGGGCTCCGGCACTGAAGCTTTCATT. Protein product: CPSSLAAGGSGTEAFI.

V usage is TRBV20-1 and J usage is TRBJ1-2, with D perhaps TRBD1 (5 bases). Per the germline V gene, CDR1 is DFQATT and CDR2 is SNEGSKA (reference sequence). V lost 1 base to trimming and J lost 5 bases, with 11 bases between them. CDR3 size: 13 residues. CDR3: CSARGNRLYGYTF. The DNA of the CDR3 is TGCAGTGCTAGAGGGAACAGGCTGTATGGCTACACCTTC.

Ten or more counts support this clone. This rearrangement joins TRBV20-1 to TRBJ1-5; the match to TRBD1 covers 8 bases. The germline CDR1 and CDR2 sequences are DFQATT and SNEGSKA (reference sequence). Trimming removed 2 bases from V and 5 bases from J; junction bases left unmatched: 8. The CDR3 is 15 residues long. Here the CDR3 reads CSARPGTGRYQPQHF. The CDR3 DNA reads TGCAGTGCTAGACCAGGGACAGGTCGATATCAGCCCCAGCATTTT.

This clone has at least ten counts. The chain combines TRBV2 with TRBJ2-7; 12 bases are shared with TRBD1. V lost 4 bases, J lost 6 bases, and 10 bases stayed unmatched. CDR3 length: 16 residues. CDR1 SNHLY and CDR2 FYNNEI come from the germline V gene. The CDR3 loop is CASSAIIGTGGVEQYF. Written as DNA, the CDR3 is TGTGCCAGCAGTGCCATAATCGGGACAGGGGGCGTCGAGCAGTACTTC.

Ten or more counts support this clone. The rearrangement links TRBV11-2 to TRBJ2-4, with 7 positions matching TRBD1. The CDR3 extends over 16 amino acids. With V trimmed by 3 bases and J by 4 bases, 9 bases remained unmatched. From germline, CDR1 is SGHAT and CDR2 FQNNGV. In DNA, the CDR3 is TGTGCCAGCAGCTTCTTTGCCGGACAGGTTAAAAACATTCAGTACTTC. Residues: CASSFFAGQVKNIQYF.

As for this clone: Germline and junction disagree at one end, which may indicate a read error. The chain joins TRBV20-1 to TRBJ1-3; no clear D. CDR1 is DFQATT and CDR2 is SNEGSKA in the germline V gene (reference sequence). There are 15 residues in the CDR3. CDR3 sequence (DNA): TGCAGCGCTACCTCTCTGGGGAGTTCCGGAAACACCATATATTTT. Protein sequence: CSATSLGSSGNTIYF.

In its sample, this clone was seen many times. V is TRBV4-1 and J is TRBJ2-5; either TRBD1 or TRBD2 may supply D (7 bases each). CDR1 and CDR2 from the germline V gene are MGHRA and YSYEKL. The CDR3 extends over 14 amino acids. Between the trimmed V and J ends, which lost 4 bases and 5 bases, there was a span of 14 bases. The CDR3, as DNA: TGCGCCAGCAGCCCTAAGGGAGGGGGCGAGACCCAGTACTTC. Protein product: CASSPKGGGETQYF.

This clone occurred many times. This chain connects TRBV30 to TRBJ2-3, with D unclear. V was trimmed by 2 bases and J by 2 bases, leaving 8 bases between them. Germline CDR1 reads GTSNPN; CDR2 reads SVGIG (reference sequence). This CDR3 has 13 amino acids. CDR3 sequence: CAWSPGSTDTQYF. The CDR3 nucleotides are TGTGCCTGGAGTCCCGGGTCCACAGATACGCAGTATTTT.

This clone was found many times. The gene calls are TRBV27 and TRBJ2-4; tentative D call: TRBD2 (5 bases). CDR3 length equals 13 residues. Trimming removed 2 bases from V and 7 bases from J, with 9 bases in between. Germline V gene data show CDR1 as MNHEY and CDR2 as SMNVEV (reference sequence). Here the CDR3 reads CASSLTSLNIQYF. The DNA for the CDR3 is TGTGCCAGCAGTTTAACTAGTCTGAACATTCAGTACTTC.

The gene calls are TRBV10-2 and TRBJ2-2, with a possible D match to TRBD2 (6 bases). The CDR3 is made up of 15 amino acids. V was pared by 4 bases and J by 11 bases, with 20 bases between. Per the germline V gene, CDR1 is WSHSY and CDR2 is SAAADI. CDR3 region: CASSVSMGGTRELFF. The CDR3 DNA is TGCGCCAGCAGTGTGTCGATGGGGGGAACCCGCGAGCTGTTTTTT.

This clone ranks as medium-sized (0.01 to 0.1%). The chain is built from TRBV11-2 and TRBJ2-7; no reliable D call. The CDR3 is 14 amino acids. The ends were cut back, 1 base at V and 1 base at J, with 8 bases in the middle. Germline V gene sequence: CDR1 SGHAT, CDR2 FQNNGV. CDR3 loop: CASSLVAQSYEQYF. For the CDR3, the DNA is TGTGCCAGCAGCTTAGTAGCCCAATCCTACGAGCAGTACTTC.